Shown below are 27 T cell receptor beta chains from a single sample sequenced in a study of blood T cell repertoires in COVID-19. The repertoire was sequenced with immunoSEQ multiplex PCR; TCRdb's copy has only in-frame clones and lacks some. Among about 65,000 clones listed, 75% to 90% were seen once. The specimen sequenced was peripheral blood. The receptor source for this set is an elderly man with acute or convalescent COVID-19.

Turning to this clone: This sample also contains other DNA sequences that code for the same CDR3. The genes are TRBV12-5 and TRBJ1-6; tentative D call: TRBD1 (6 bases). Trimming removed 6 bases at V and 0 bases at J, with 12 bases between. This CDR3 has 16 amino acids. Germline values: CDR1 LGHNT, CDR2 FRNRAP. The CDR3 here is CASGSTGSSYNSPLHF. CDR3 DNA sequence: TGTGCTAGTGGATCGACAGGAAGCTCCTATAATTCACCCCTCCACTTT.

CDR3 sequence (DNA): TGTGCCAGCAGCCCAGGGGGCCGGACTAATGAAAAACTGTTTTTT. Protein sequence: CASSPGGRTNEKLFF. The chain recombines TRBV5-5 with TRBJ1-4, with TRBD1 matching 8 bases. V shed 4 bases, J shed 2 bases, and the junction held 4 bases outside the gene matches. This CDR3 has 15 amino acids. CDR1 is SGHKS and CDR2 is YYEKEE in the germline V gene (reference sequence).

The chain is built from TRBV19 and TRBJ1-2, with 9 bases aligning to TRBD1. Germline CDR1 LNHDA, CDR2 SQIVND (reference sequence). Losses at the gene ends were 3 bases for V and 2 bases for J; bases not matched to a gene: 7. The length of the CDR3 is 16 residues. The DNA for the CDR3 is TGTGCCAGTAGTATGTCAACAGGGGGCAGGAACTATGGCTACACCTTC. Amino acids: CASSMSTGGRNYGYTF.

V gene TRBV5-1 combines with J gene TRBJ2-7; 9 nucleotides match TRBD1. The CDR3 is 15 residues long. Germline loops: CDR1 SGHRS, CDR2 YFSETQ. J was trimmed by 5 bases and V by 5 bases; bases with no gene match: 11. The CDR3 bases are TGCGCCAGCAGGACCGGGACAGGGTTATCGAACGAGCAGTACTTC. The encoded protein is CASRTGTGLSNEQYF.

This clone has only one observation. The chain uses TRBV2 and TRBJ1-6, with 9 bases fitting TRBD1. Looked up from germline, CDR1 is SNHLY and CDR2 is FYNNEI. With 6 bases clipped from V and 8 bases from J, the junction kept 5 bases outside the gene matches. The CDR3 consists of 14 residues. This chain's CDR3 is CASRADRGYSPLHF. The CDR3 DNA sequence: TGTGCCAGCAGAGCGGACAGGGGTTATTCACCCCTCCACTTT.

This chain uses TRBV7-9 with TRBJ1-5; possible D gene TRBD1, 5 bases. CDR3 length: 17 residues. The V end was cut by 5 bases, the J end by 5 bases, with 22 bases between. Germline V gene data show CDR1 as SEHNR and CDR2 as FQNEAQ (reference sequence). The CDR3 DNA sequence: TGTGCCAGCAGCCCGGGAGAGGGGTCGGGATACGATCAGCCCCAGCATTTT. It translates to CASSPGEGSGYDQPQHF.

The rearrangement uses TRBV19 and TRBJ1-2; D remains unclear. Germline V gene lookup returns CDR1 LNHDA and CDR2 SQIVND (reference sequence). V lost 3 bases and J 6 bases, leaving 17 bases between the germline ends. This CDR3 has 15 residues. CDR3 region: CASSIVAQGGNGYTF. CDR3 coding DNA: TGTGCCAGTAGTATTGTAGCCCAAGGAGGGAATGGCTACACCTTC. Based on the CDR3 plus reference TRBV19 and TRBJ1-2, the full variable domain is DGGITQSPKYLFRKEGQNVTLSCEQNLNHDAMYWYRQDPGQGLRLIYYSQIVNDFQKGDIAEGYSVSREKKESFPLTVTSAQKNPTAFYLCASSIVAQGGNGYTFGSGTRLTVV.

J is TRBJ1-1 and V is TRBV9; D possibly corresponds to TRBD1 (5 bases). Germline V lookup: CDR1 SGDLS, CDR2 YYNGEE. This CDR3 contains 16 residues. The V and J ends lost 2 bases and 5 bases respectively, with 19 bases between them. CDR3 nucleotides: TGTGCCAGCAGCGTGGGGCCGGCGGGGCTGGGGACTGAAGCTTTCTTT. This gives the protein CASSVGPAGLGTEAFF.

The sample holds one count of this clone. V gene TRBV9 combines with J gene TRBJ2-3; 10 bases agree with TRBD1. CDR1 is SGDLS, CDR2 YYNGEE, per germline. This CDR3 contains 16 residues. J lost 4 bases, V lost 1 base, and 6 bases had no gene match. The CDR3 loop is CASSVIWDRGADTQYF. CDR3 coding DNA: TGTGCCAGCAGCGTAATCTGGGACAGGGGAGCAGATACGCAGTATTTT.

The chain joins TRBV11-3 to TRBJ1-3; no firm D call. V was cut by 0 bases and J by 0 bases, with 9 bases left in between. The CDR3 consists of 16 residues. CDR1 is SGHNT, CDR2 YENEEA, per germline. The CDR3 loop is CASSLESSYSGNTIYF. CDR3 DNA: TGTGCCAGCAGCTTAGAATCGTCTTACTCTGGAAACACCATATATTTT.

The CDR3 DNA reads as TGTGCCAGCAGAGGTGGCGGGGGGCTGGAGACCCAGTACTTC. It codes for CASRGGGGLETQYF. This sequence joins TRBV2 and TRBJ2-5; 8 bases are shared with TRBD2. CDR1 SNHLY and CDR2 FYNNEI come from the germline V gene. The CDR3 is 14 amino acids. J lost 5 bases, V lost 6 bases, and 8 bases had no gene match. Looking up the rest from reference TRBV2 and TRBJ2-5 gives the full variable domain: EPEVTQTPSHQVTQMGQEVILRCVPISNHLYFYWYRQILGQKVEFLVSFYNNEISEKSEIFDDQFSVERPDGSNFTLKIRSTKLEDSAMYFCASRGGGGLETQYFGPGTRLLVL.

This clone occurred once. V and J are TRBV19 and TRBJ1-2, with D hard to call. The length of the CDR3 is 16 residues. V lost 3 bases and J lost 7, with 21 bases in between. Germline-derived CDR1 and CDR2 are LNHDA and SQIVND (reference sequence). CDR3 DNA sequence: TGTGCCAGTAGTATGTCTTCGGGGTCGGGGATTATTGGCTACACCTTC. Residues: CASSMSSGSGIIGYTF.

There are a few counts of this clone. This chain connects TRBV3-1 (or the pseudogene TRBV3-2) to TRBJ2-3; 14 nucleotides agree with TRBD2. Germline CDR1 is LGHDT and CDR2 is YNNKEL (reference sequence). Trimming took 4 bases from V and 1 from J; bases not matched to a gene: 7. The CDR3 extends over 18 amino acids. Here the CDR3 DNA reads TGTGCCAGCAGCCGACTAGCGGGGGGGTCGGGGGGCACAGATACGCAGTATTTT. Translated: CASSRLAGGSGGTDTQYF.

CDR3 sequence reads: CASSSSGDTQYF. CDR3 in DNA: TGTGCCAGCAGTTCTAGCGGAGATACGCAGTATTTT. The chain carries TRBV6-6 and TRBJ2-3, with 7 bases fitting TRBD2. Germline lookup yields CDR1 MNHNY and CDR2 SVGAGI (reference sequence). The length of the CDR3 is 12 residues. V was pared by 4 bases and J by 5 bases, with 0 bases of the junction left unmatched.

The chain has TRBV6-6 and TRBJ1-1; possible D gene TRBD1, 5 bases. Trimming took 4 bases from V and 1 from J, leaving 16 bases between them. The CDR3 runs 16 residues. Germline CDR1 reads MNHNY; CDR2 reads SVGAGI (reference sequence). CDR3 residues: CASSSTTGGPNTEAFF. DNA for the CDR3: TGTGCCAGCAGTTCCACAACAGGCGGACCGAACACTGAAGCTTTCTTT.

This chain joins TRBV7-8 and TRBJ1-3; D is uncertain. Germline CDR1 is SGHVS and CDR2 is FQNEAQ. V lost 5 bases and J lost 2, with 10 bases in between. This CDR3 spans 14 amino acids. CDR3 residues: CASSRPGTGNTIYF. CDR3 sequence (DNA): TGTGCCAGCAGCCGACCTGGCACTGGAAACACCATATATTTT. The full variable domain, with the rest looked up from reference TRBV7-8 and TRBJ1-3, is GAGVSQSPRYKVAKRGQDVALRCDPISGHVSLFWYQQALGQGPEFLTYFQNEAQLDKSGLPSDRFFAERPEGSVSTLKIQRTQQEDSAVYLCASSRPGTGNTIYFGEGSWLTVV.

J is TRBJ2-1 and V is TRBV2, with TRBD2 identical over 8 bases. The CDR3 consists of 16 residues. Germline assignment: CDR1 SNHLY and CDR2 FYNNEI. Losses at the gene ends were 5 bases for V and 5 bases for J; bases not matched to a gene: 11. The CDR3 nucleotides are TGTGCCAGCAGTAGTCAGAAACTAGCGGTCAACAATGAGCAGTTCTTC. This gives the protein CASSSQKLAVNNEQFF.

This chain connects TRBV29-1 to TRBJ2-7; D perhaps matches TRBD2 (6 bases). CDR3 length: 14 amino acids. V was shortened by 6 bases and J by 9 bases, with 24 bases between the two germline ends. Germline CDR1 is SQVTM and CDR2 is ANQGSEA. CDR3: CSVVLATSLTMQYF. As DNA, the CDR3 is TGCAGCGTGGTCCTTGCAACTAGCCTAACCATGCAGTACTTC.

The J gene is TRBJ1-1, the V gene TRBV19, with TRBD1 matching over 9 bases. With 6 bases clipped from V and 6 bases from J, the junction kept 5 bases outside the gene matches. Germline lookup yields CDR1 LNHDA and CDR2 SQIVND (reference sequence). This CDR3 comprises 13 residues. The CDR3, as DNA: TGTGCCAGTAGGAGGACAGGGGAGGCTGAAGCTTTCTTT. Amino acid sequence: CASRRTGEAEAFF.

V usage is TRBV27 and J usage is TRBJ1-5; D is unresolved. CDR1 and CDR2 from the germline V gene are MNHEY and SMNVEV (reference sequence). The V end lost 6 bases, the J end lost 3 bases, and 9 bases lay between the germline ends. The CDR3 is made up of 13 amino acids. The CDR3 sequence is CASRGGINQPQHF. The DNA for the CDR3 is TGTGCCAGCAGAGGAGGGATCAATCAGCCCCAGCATTTT.

As concerns this clone: Different DNA sequences within this sample yield the same CDR3. J is TRBJ1-2 and V is TRBV19; TRBD1 might be the D (6 bases). V was trimmed by 5 bases and J by 4 bases, leaving 11 bases between them. This CDR3 comprises 13 residues. CDR1 is LNHDA and CDR2 is SQIVND in the germline V gene (reference sequence). Here the CDR3 DNA reads TGTGCCAGTAGTCCTCAGGGGTTCTATGGCTACACCTTC. It translates to CASSPQGFYGYTF. Variable domain in full (rest from reference TRBV19 and TRBJ1-2): DGGITQSPKYLFRKEGQNVTLSCEQNLNHDAMYWYRQDPGQGLRLIYYSQIVNDFQKGDIAEGYSVSREKKESFPLTVTSAQKNPTAFYLCASSPQGFYGYTFGSGTRLTVV.

CDR3 region: CASSLDGDRGEVTEAFF. The DNA of the CDR3 is TGTGCCAGCAGCTTAGATGGCGACAGGGGTGAGGTCACTGAAGCTTTCTTT. The chain couples TRBV11-2 to TRBJ1-1; 8 bases map to TRBD1. V lost 0 bases, J lost 4 bases, and 10 bases stayed unmatched. This CDR3 is 17 amino acids long. Germline values: CDR1 SGHAT, CDR2 FQNNGV.

J is TRBJ2-2 and V is TRBV19, with 9 bases lining up with TRBD2. CDR1 is LNHDA, CDR2 SQIVND, per germline (reference sequence). V was clipped by 10 bases and J by 7 bases; unmatched bases: 7. CDR3 length: 13 amino acids. CDR3: CATKTSGHGELFF. The CDR3 bases are TGTGCCACCAAGACTAGCGGCCACGGGGAGCTGTTTTTT.

V usage is TRBV19 and J usage is TRBJ2-2; D is perhaps TRBD2 (6 bases). V was cut by 10 bases and J by 5 bases, with 17 bases left in between. CDR1 and CDR2 (germline): LNHDA, SQIVND (reference sequence). The CDR3 is 14 residues long. The CDR3 nucleotides are TGTGCCACTCAGATGGGGGAGGATACCGGGGAGCTGTTTTTT. Residues: CATQMGEDTGELFF.

The rearrangement joins TRBV7-2 to TRBJ2-2; D uncertain. CDR1 and CDR2 from the germline V gene are SGHTA and FQGNSA. This CDR3 has 13 residues. The V end was cut by 2 bases, the J end by 4 bases, with 5 bases between. The chain's CDR3 is CASSLPVTGELFF. The CDR3 nucleotides read TGTGCCAGCAGCTTACCTGTCACCGGGGAGCTGTTTTTT.

This chain links TRBV6-5 with TRBJ1-2; D might be TRBD1 (5 bases). CDR1 is MNHEY, CDR2 SVGAGI, per germline. Trimming pared 10 bases from V and 7 bases from J, leaving 22 bases between. The CDR3 sequence is 14 residues long. DNA for the CDR3: TGTGCCACCAACAAAGCAGGGCGGTTCGGTGGCTACACCTTC. Protein product: CATNKAGRFGGYTF.

The chain recombines TRBV2 with TRBJ1-2; D is perhaps TRBD1 (6 bases). The CDR3 runs 13 residues. Germline V gives CDR1 SNHLY, CDR2 FYNNEI. Deletions cut 6 bases from V and 2 bases from J, with 10 bases between. The CDR3 is CASRRGTNYGYTF. CDR3 DNA sequence: TGTGCCAGCAGAAGGGGGACGAACTATGGCTACACCTTC. Together with reference TRBV2 and TRBJ1-2, the CDR3 gives the full variable domain: EPEVTQTPSHQVTQMGQEVILRCVPISNHLYFYWYRQILGQKVEFLVSFYNNEISEKSEIFDDQFSVERPDGSNFTLKIRSTKLEDSAMYFCASRRGTNYGYTFGSGTRLTVV.